One sample yielded the 22 T cell receptor beta chains listed below, sequenced in a study of blood T cell repertoires in COVID-19. This table comes from immunoSEQ multiplex PCR, and its TCRdb copy is limited to in-frame clones, with some not included. The profile covers approximately 140,000 clones, with about 86% appearing a single time and around 3.3% taken by the ten largest. The sequenced sample was peripheral blood. The receptors stem from a man in his 70s with acute or convalescent COVID-19.

The V gene is TRBV3-1 (or the pseudogene TRBV3-2), the J gene TRBJ1-2; no clear D gene. Germline V gene data show CDR1 as LGHDT and CDR2 as YNNKEL (reference sequence). Trimming cost V 5 bases and J 5 bases, with 6 bases left between them. This CDR3 has 11 amino acids. Here the CDR3 reads CASSTVYGYTF. CDR3 sequence (DNA): TGTGCCAGCAGCACAGTTTATGGCTACACCTTC.

The chain joins TRBV6-5 to TRBJ2-5, with 14 nucleotides matching TRBD2. The CDR3 contains 15 residues. CDR1 and CDR2 from the germline V gene are MNHEY and SVGAGI. With 6 bases clipped from V and 5 bases from J, the junction kept 5 bases outside the gene matches. This chain's CDR3 is CASSQGLAGVETQYF. In nucleotides, the CDR3 is TGTGCCAGCAGCCAGGGACTAGCGGGAGTGGAGACCCAGTACTTC.

This chain uses TRBV11-1 with TRBJ1-1, with 7 bases aligning to TRBD1. CDR3 length: 13 amino acids. The trim removed 6 bases at V and 0 bases at J, leaving 1 base unmatched. Germline lookup yields CDR1 SGHAT and CDR2 FQDESV (reference sequence). CDR3 in amino acids: CASRQGLNTEAFF. The CDR3 nucleotides read TGTGCCAGCAGACAGGGGCTGAACACTGAAGCTTTCTTT.

The chain has TRBV6-5 and TRBJ1-1; the match to TRBD1 covers 7 bases. The CDR3 sequence is 14 residues long. CDR1 is MNHEY, CDR2 SVGAGI, per germline. Trimming at V came to 5 bases and at J to 3 bases, leaving 6 bases not matched to a gene. CDR3 loop: CASSPGGDYTEAFF. The CDR3 nucleotides are TGTGCCAGCAGTCCAGGGGGAGACTACACTGAAGCTTTCTTT.

This clone was observed once. The chain is built from TRBV19 and TRBJ2-1; 10 bases map to TRBD1. The length of the CDR3 is 14 residues. Per germline, CDR1 LNHDA and CDR2 SQIVND (reference sequence). V was clipped by 6 bases and J by 3 bases; unmatched bases: 2. The CDR3 reads CASRGTGDYNEQFF. For the CDR3, the DNA is TGTGCCAGTAGGGGGACAGGGGACTACAATGAGCAGTTCTTC.

The chain carries TRBV21-1 and TRBJ2-7; TRBD1 is the table's D call and was not checked against the DNA. TRBV21-1 is given as a pseudogene. The CDR3 is 14 amino acids. The CDR3 protein is CASSKGGQGYEQYF. The DNA of the CDR3 is TGTGCCAGCAGCAAAGGGGGACAGGGCTACGAGCAGTACTTC.

This CDR3 reads CASSLGTGYEQYF. The CDR3 nucleotides are TGTGCCAGCAGCTTAGGGACTGGCTACGAGCAGTACTTC. The genes are TRBV5-4 and TRBJ2-7; a possible D gene is TRBD2 (6 bases). This CDR3 is built from 13 residues. The V gene's germline CDR1 is SGHNT and CDR2 YYREEE (reference sequence). V lost 2 bases and J 3 bases, leaving 9 bases between the germline ends. Drawing the rest from reference TRBV5-4 and TRBJ2-7, the complete variable domain is ETGVTQSPTHLIKTRGQQVTLRCSSQSGHNTVSWYQQALGQGPQFIFQYYREEENGRGNFPPRFSGLQFPNYSSELNVNALELDDSALYLCASSLGTGYEQYFGPGTRLTVT.

The V gene is TRBV11-2, the J gene TRBJ2-7, with 7 bases matching TRBD2. Trimming cost V 1 base and J 3 bases; bases outside gene matches: 12. This CDR3 comprises 17 residues. CDR1 is SGHAT, CDR2 FQNNGV, per germline. The DNA for the CDR3 is TGTGCCAGCAGCTTAGGGACTAGTAATTGGGACTACTACGAGCAGTACTTC. This codes for CASSLGTSNWDYYEQYF.

V usage is TRBV5-4 and J usage is TRBJ2-7, with 11 bases identical to TRBD2. The CDR3 totals 15 residues. Germline V gene lookup returns CDR1 SGHNT and CDR2 YYREEE (reference sequence). Trimming took 4 bases from V and 0 from J; bases not matched to a gene: 3. The CDR3 here is CASSATSGISYEQYF. CDR3 nucleotides: TGTGCCAGCAGCGCGACTAGCGGGATCTCCTACGAGCAGTACTTC.

This rearrangement joins TRBV23-1 to TRBJ1-2, with 8 bases that match TRBD1. TRBV23-1 is marked as an open reading frame, function uncertain. Unmatched junction bases numbered 8, after V lost 10 bases and J lost 1 base. This CDR3 region has 14 residues. The CDR3 here is CATSGGMRNYGYTF. The CDR3 bases are TGCGCCACCTCAGGGGGCATGCGTAACTATGGCTACACCTTC.

The chain couples TRBV11-2 to TRBJ2-3; 10 positions match TRBD1. V lost 5 bases, J lost 1 base, and 3 bases stayed unmatched. Germline lookup yields CDR1 SGHAT and CDR2 FQNNGV. There are 15 residues in the CDR3. CDR3: CASSIGTGGTDTQYF. CDR3 DNA sequence: TGTGCCAGCAGCATCGGGACAGGGGGCACAGATACGCAGTATTTT.

This chain joins TRBV28 and TRBJ2-1, with TRBD1 matching 9 bases. Germline CDR1 reads MDHEN; CDR2 reads SYDVKM. This CDR3 spans 13 amino acids. After removal of 7 bases from V and 7 bases from J, the junction contained 5 bases not matched to a gene. The CDR3 loop reads CASTVDRGNEQFF. The CDR3 coding sequence is TGTGCCAGCACCGTGGACAGGGGAAATGAGCAGTTCTTC.

In nucleotides, the CDR3 is TGTGCCAGCAGCGTAGGAGACAGGCCCTATGGCTACACCTTC. Translated, it gives CASSVGDRPYGYTF. This rearrangement joins TRBV9 to TRBJ1-2; the D gene is possibly TRBD1 (6 bases). Germline lookup yields CDR1 SGDLS and CDR2 YYNGEE. V dropped 0 bases and J dropped 4 bases, with 10 bases sitting between them. The CDR3 loop spans 14 amino acids.

The chain uses TRBV28 and TRBJ1-5; TRBD1 might be the D (5 bases). The CDR3 has 13 amino acids. V dropped 7 bases and J dropped 4 bases, with 11 bases sitting between them. Germline CDR1 and CDR2: MDHEN and SYDVKM. DNA for the CDR3: TGTGCCAGCACCTGGGGGGGGAATCAGCCCCAGCATTTT. Its protein product is CASTWGGNQPQHF.

A single count supports this clone. The chain carries TRBV7-2 and TRBJ2-5; TRBD2 is a possible D gene (7 bases). The germline CDR1 and CDR2 sequences are SGHTA and FQGNSA. This CDR3 region has 14 residues. V dropped 7 bases and J dropped 3 bases, with 15 bases sitting between them. The CDR3 DNA sequence: TGTGCCAGCAACCTCATAGGGGGGGAAGAGACCCAGTACTTC. This sequence encodes CASNLIGGEETQYF.

This chain links TRBV24-1 with TRBJ2-1; 7 nucleotides line up with TRBD1. J lost 5 bases, V lost 0 bases, and 6 bases had no gene match. CDR3 length equals 16 residues. The germline V gene has CDR1 KGHDR and CDR2 SFDVKD. The CDR3 reads CATSDLQGGVNNEQFF. CDR3 in DNA: TGTGCCACCAGTGATTTGCAAGGGGGCGTGAACAATGAGCAGTTCTTC.

V is TRBV5-1 and J is TRBJ2-7; 10 bases agree with TRBD2. CDR3 length equals 14 residues. The ends lost 3 bases at V and 2 bases at J; junction bases unmatched: 2. CDR1 SGHRS and CDR2 YFSETQ come from the germline V gene. The CDR3 DNA sequence: TGCGCCAGCAGCTGGACTAGCGGAACCTACGAGCAGTACTTC. The encoded protein is CASSWTSGTYEQYF. The full variable domain, its missing parts supplied by reference TRBV5-1 and TRBJ2-7, is KAGVTQTPRYLIKTRGQQVTLSCSPISGHRSVSWYQQTPGQGLQFLFEYFSETQRNKGNFPGRFSGRQFSNSRSEMNVSTLELGDSALYLCASSWTSGTYEQYFGPGTRLTVT.

This chain connects TRBV7-2 to TRBJ1-1; D is unresolved. V lost 6 bases, J lost 1 base, and 18 bases lay in between. This CDR3 is 16 amino acids long. Germline V gives CDR1 SGHTA, CDR2 FQGNSA. CDR3: CASSSRTGKRNTEAFF. CDR3 bases: TGTGCCAGCAGTTCCCGGACGGGAAAACGGAACACTGAAGCTTTCTTT.

V usage is TRBV6-1 and J usage is TRBJ2-5, with D possibly being TRBD1 (5 bases). The CDR3 runs 15 residues. V lost 1 base and J 3 bases, leaving 12 bases between the germline ends. Germline CDR1 MNHNS, CDR2 SASEGT. The CDR3 DNA is TGTGCCAGCAGTGAAGAGGTGGCCAGGGAAGAGACCCAGTACTTC. This translates into CASSEEVAREETQYF.

V is TRBV4-3 and J is TRBJ1-1, with D hard to call. V lost 5 bases, J lost 0 bases, and 10 bases lay in between. From germline, CDR1 is LGHNA and CDR2 YSLEER. The CDR3 contains 14 residues. The CDR3 region has the DNA TGCGCCAGCAGCTATGACACCGTGAACACTGAAGCTTTCTTT. Protein: CASSYDTVNTEAFF.

The chain employs TRBV6-4 and TRBJ1-5; D gene ambiguous. This CDR3 contains 13 residues. The V end lost 5 bases, the J end lost 3 bases, and 8 bases lay between the germline ends. Germline V gives CDR1 MRHNA, CDR2 SNTAGT. CDR3 DNA sequence: TGTGCCAGCAGTCCCGGGGTCAATCAGCCCCAGCATTTT. Amino acids: CASSPGVNQPQHF.

This clone was seen a single time. The chain joins TRBV28 to TRBJ1-1; D is perhaps TRBD1 (5 bases). The germline V and J ends were trimmed by 5 bases and 5 bases, with 18 bases remaining between them. This CDR3 region has 15 residues. Germline assignment: CDR1 MDHEN and CDR2 SYDVKM. CDR3 bases: TGTGCCAGCAGTCCCCGACCGGAGGGGAAGACTGAAGCTTTCTTT. This codes for CASSPRPEGKTEAFF. The whole variable domain, filled in from reference TRBV28 and TRBJ1-1, reads DVKVTQSSRYLVKRTGEKVFLECVQDMDHENMFWYRQDPGLGLRLIYFSYDVKMKEKGDIPEGYSVSREKKERFSLILESASTNQTSMYLCASSPRPEGKTEAFFGQGTRLTVV.